This TCR beta chain was observed in a study of blood T cell repertoires in COVID-19. Overall study context: Sites across the United States, Italy and Spain contributed samples from acute and convalescent COVID-19. PBMCs, B-cell-depleted T cells, or T cells were the source of the cDNA or gDNA that made up the material.

As handled by the study authors: Counts of nucleated cells, estimated from reference gene primer amplification, were obtained. The protocol was immunoSEQ multiplex PCR, while the TCRdb copy is restricted to in-frame clones and leaves out a portion. V, J and clone size derive from that table, while D and trimming were established from the DNA sequence. The sample yields fewer than 85,000 clones, around 76% seen once. J lost 7 bases, V lost 3 bases, and 11 bases had no gene match. The CDR3 extends over 15 amino acids. Germline loops: CDR1 SGDLS, CDR2 YYNGEE. The V and J genes are TRBV9 and TRBJ2-7; 9 nucleotides match TRBD2. The receptor comes from a woman of 80 years or more with active or convalescent COVID-19. Sequencing used peripheral blood. This CDR3 is CASSAGTDLAGEQYF. In DNA, the CDR3 is TGTGCCAGCAGCGCAGGGACAGACCTAGCGGGGGAGCAGTACTTC.